This TCR beta chain was documented in a study of T cell repertoires in cytomegalovirus infection. Study at large: Recently identified HLA-C-restricted CMV epitopes and well-studied HLA-B-restricted CMV epitopes were used by the study.

There are many counts of this clonotype. The target antigen is unknown. TCRdb reanalysed the reads using MiXCR and keeps one entry per CDR3 protein. This sample has 900,000 to 950,000 distinct CDR3 sequences, with about a third found just once. Germline V lookup: CDR1 MNHEY, CDR2 SVGEGT. Trimming took off 4 bases at V and 0 bases at J, with 7 bases between the two ends. The CDR3 extends over 14 amino acids. The V call is TRBV6-2 or TRBV6-3, the J call TRBJ2-1; a possible D gene is TRBD1 (6 bases). The sequences come from cultured CD8+ T cells from PBMCs, collected from culture after CMV antigen stimulation. This clonotype originated in a human donor in good health (CMV status not recorded). Some clones in this sample may be carry-over from other donors' samples. CDR3 region: CASSWDTSYNEQFF. Here the CDR3 DNA reads TGTGCCAGCAGTTGGGACACCTCCTACAATGAGCAGTTCTTC.